The following is a T cell receptor (beta chain) sequence with its context. This sample stems from a study of shared clonotypes between healthy human individuals. This CDR3 is built from 15 residues. V was trimmed by 6 bases and J by 0 bases, leaving 14 bases between them. Germline CDR1 reads KGHSH; CDR2 reads LQKENI. Profiling relied on immunoSEQ multiplex PCR, and the TCRdb table lists in-frame clones only, not all of them. The sample includes 2 million to 2.5 million clones, 93% of them seen just once. CD4+ cells were split into CD45RA+ naive and CD45RA-negative memory subsets. This sequence was found in a man between 18 and 35 years old in good health. Some clones in this sample may be carry-over from other donors' samples. This chain joins TRBV18 and TRBJ1-1; D is undetermined. The sample consisted of naive CD4+ T cells from PBMCs. Sample subset: CD45RA+ positively selected. CDR3 sequence (DNA): TGTGCCAGCTCCTTTGTGAACCTCATGAACACTGAAGCTTTCTTT. It encodes CASSFVNLMNTEAFF. Drawing the rest from reference TRBV18 and TRBJ1-1, the complete variable domain is NAGVMQNPRHLVRRRGQEARLRCSPMKGHSHVYWYRQLPEEGLKFMVYLQKENIIDESGMPKERFSAEFPKEGPSILRIQQVVRGDSAAYFCASSFVNLMNTEAFFGQGTRLTVV.